This record looks at one T cell receptor (beta chain) sequence and its context. Its antigen remains unidentified. This specimen belongs to a study of T cells after yellow fever vaccination. Study findings and constraints: Though it reached lower strength, the secondary response hit its peak faster, day 5 versus 15. Abundant contaminating clonotypes from the bulk population could appear in FACS-sorted repertoires.

TCRdb itself ran the 5' RACE reads through MiXCR, one entry per CDR3 protein. Of 130,000 or so distinct CDR3 sequences listed, roughly 15% are singletons. This sequence originates from a man between 18 and 29 years old who received the YFV17D yellow fever vaccine. The sample was CD8+ T cells sorted from PBMCs, taken 5 days after the yellow fever booster vaccination.

CDR3 nucleotides: TGTGCCAGCAGCTTAAGTACAGGGGCCGATGAGCAGTTCTTC. Translating it yields CASSLSTGADEQFF. The chain links TRBV11-2 to TRBJ2-1, with 7 bases aligning to TRBD1. This CDR3 is built from 14 residues. CDR1 is SGHAT, CDR2 FQNNGV, per germline. Unmatched junction bases numbered 6, after V lost 2 bases and J lost 8 bases.